This T cell receptor (beta chain) is drawn from a study of shared clonotypes between healthy human individuals. Study-level results: For naive CD4 cells, roughly 4.6% of clonotypes were shared across a few donors. All-four-donor shared clonotypes had higher generation probabilities than non-shared clonotypes did.

Terminally differentiated effector memory CD45RA+ cells were excluded from the naive CD8 cells, which were CD45RO-negative and positively selected for CCR7. With respect to this clone: Antigen: not known.

Clones were read by immunoSEQ multiplex PCR, and TCRdb kept only the in-frame ones, dropping some. This table has 2 million or so clones, roughly 94% appearing once. V shed 0 bases and J shed 5 bases, with 11 bases lying between them. This CDR3 is built from 14 residues. The germline gives CDR1 MGHRA, CDR2 YSYEKL. The sequence was obtained from a man aged 18 to 29 in good health. The rearrangement links TRBV4-1 to TRBJ2-7; D call uncertain. The sample comprised naive CD8+ T cells sorted from blood. The CDR3 DNA reads TGCGCCAGCAGCCAAGATATGGCTCAAGACGAGCAGTACTTC. This translates into CASSQDMAQDEQYF.